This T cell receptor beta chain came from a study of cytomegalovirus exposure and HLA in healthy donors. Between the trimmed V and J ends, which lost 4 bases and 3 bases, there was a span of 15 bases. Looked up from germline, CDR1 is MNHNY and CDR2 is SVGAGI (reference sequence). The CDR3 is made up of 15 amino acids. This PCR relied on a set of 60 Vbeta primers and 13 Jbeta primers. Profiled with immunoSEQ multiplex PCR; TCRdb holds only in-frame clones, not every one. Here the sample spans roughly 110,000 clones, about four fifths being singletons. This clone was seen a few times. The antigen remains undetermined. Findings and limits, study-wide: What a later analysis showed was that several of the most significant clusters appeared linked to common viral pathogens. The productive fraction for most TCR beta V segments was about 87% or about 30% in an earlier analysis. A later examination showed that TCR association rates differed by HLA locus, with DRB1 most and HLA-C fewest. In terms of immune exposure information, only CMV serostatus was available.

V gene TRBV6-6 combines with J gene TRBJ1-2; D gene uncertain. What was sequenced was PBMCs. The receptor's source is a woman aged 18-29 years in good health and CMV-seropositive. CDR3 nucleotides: TGTGCCAGCAGTTTACCGGTTGCGGTCGACTATGGCTACACCTTC. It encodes CASSLPVAVDYGYTF.